Below, 5 T cell receptor beta chains from the same sample are listed, as sequenced in a study of OX40 agonist ivuxolimab in advanced cancers. Clones were sequenced by immunoSEQ multiplex PCR, and TCRdb holds only the in-frame ones, with some missing. This table has approximately 49,000 clones, 81% appearing once. Sequenced here: CD4+ or CD8+ T cells sorted from blood, sampled in a trial of the OX40 agonist ivuxolimab. Receptor source: an adult with an advanced solid tumor such as melanoma, head and neck, liver or kidney cancer.

This sequence joins TRBV5-4 and TRBJ1-1, with 9 bases aligning to TRBD1. The V gene end was trimmed by 4 bases and the J gene end by 6 bases; junction bases not matched to a gene: 7. The CDR3 runs to 14 residues. CDR1 and CDR2 (germline): SGHNT, YYREEE (reference sequence). The CDR3: CASSEDRGGAEAFF. The CDR3 nucleotides read TGTGCCAGCAGCGAGGACAGGGGAGGCGCTGAAGCTTTCTTT.

This chain uses TRBV10-2 with TRBJ1-5; no reliable D call. The CDR3 covers 14 residues. The germline gives CDR1 WSHSY, CDR2 SAAADI. V was pared by 0 bases and J by 4 bases, with 7 bases between. As DNA, the CDR3 is TGCGCCAGCAGTGAGTCTAACCGTAATCAGCCCCAGCATTTT. This sequence encodes CASSESNRNQPQHF.

The chain combines TRBV4-1 with TRBJ1-1; D unclear. This CDR3 region has 12 residues. V lost 0 bases and J 11 bases, leaving 10 bases between the germline ends. Germline CDR1 is MGHRA and CDR2 is YSYEKL. The CDR3, as DNA: TGCGCCAGCAGCCAAGATAGGGTGGCCGCTTTCTTT. Amino acids: CASSQDRVAAFF.

Only a few counts were recorded for this clone. This chain connects TRBV27 to TRBJ2-7; D may be TRBD1 or TRBD2 (5 bases each). The V and J ends lost 3 bases and 3 bases respectively, with 9 bases between them. CDR1 MNHEY and CDR2 SMNVEV come from the germline V gene (reference sequence). The CDR3 sequence is 13 residues long. The CDR3 region has the DNA TGTGCCAGCAGTTTGGGACCCGGCTACGAGCAGTACTTC. Translated: CASSLGPGYEQYF.

As DNA, the CDR3 is TGTGCCAGCAGCTGGGACACAGCCTACGAGCAGTACTTC. This encodes CASSWDTAYEQYF. J is TRBJ2-7 and V is TRBV7-6; a possible D gene is TRBD1 (6 bases). The CDR3 runs 13 residues. Deletions cut 4 bases from V and 2 bases from J, with 9 bases between. Looked up from germline, CDR1 is SGHVS and CDR2 is FNYEAQ.